The 16 T cell receptor beta chains presented below share a single source sample, sequenced in a study of cytomegalovirus exposure and HLA in healthy donors. The PCR contained 60 Vbeta and 13 Jbeta primers. Produced via immunoSEQ multiplex PCR; TCRdb's table is partial and in-frame only. The sample carries some 150,000 clones, 65% to 80% recorded once. Sequencing was done on a sample of PBMCs. These TCRs come from a man in his forties in good health and CMV-seronegative.

The CDR3 loop is CASSDSYGYTF. Written as DNA, the CDR3 is TGTGCCAGCTCGGACTCCTATGGCTACACCTTC. The rearrangement links TRBV27 to TRBJ1-2; D uncertain. Germline CDR1 is MNHEY and CDR2 is SMNVEV (reference sequence). The CDR3 length is 11 residues. Trimming pared 8 bases from V and 4 bases from J, leaving 8 bases between.

The rearrangement uses TRBV25-1 and TRBJ2-7; tentatively, D is TRBD2 (5 bases). The CDR3 sequence is 11 residues long. Trimming took 6 bases from V and 4 from J, leaving 7 bases between them. CDR1 MGHDK and CDR2 SYGVNS come from the germline V gene. The CDR3 region has the DNA TGTGCCAGCAGAGGACTTTACGAGCAGTACTTC. This sequence encodes CASRGLYEQYF.

The chain uses TRBV6-6 and TRBJ1-1, with D hard to call. Germline CDR1 is MNHNY and CDR2 is SVGAGI (reference sequence). This CDR3 has 15 residues. V dropped 4 bases and J dropped 0 bases, with 12 bases sitting between them. The CDR3 spells CASSLGAQMNTEAFF. The CDR3 DNA follows: TGTGCCAGCAGTTTAGGAGCCCAAATGAACACTGAAGCTTTCTTT.

The chain carries TRBV4-2 and TRBJ2-2, with 7 bases fitting TRBD2. The CDR3 sequence is 16 residues long. The ends lost 3 bases at V and 4 bases at J; junction bases unmatched: 8. In germline, CDR1 is LGHNA, CDR2 YNFKEQ. The CDR3 DNA reads as TGTGCCAGCAGCCAGCTAGCGGACACGTTCACCGGGGAGCTGTTTTTT. This translates into CASSQLADTFTGELFF.

The chain couples TRBV5-6 to TRBJ1-6; TRBD1 matches 8 bases. CDR1 is SGHDT and CDR2 is YYEEEE in the germline V gene. Germline trimming cut 3 bases from V and 7 bases from J; bases unmatched to any gene: 6. There are 15 residues in the CDR3. This CDR3 is CASSSDGQGNSPLHF. In DNA form, the CDR3 reads TGTGCCAGCAGCTCGGATGGACAGGGAAATTCACCCCTCCACTTT.

V and J are TRBV27 and TRBJ2-4; 7 bases align to TRBD1. The germline V gene has CDR1 MNHEY and CDR2 SMNVEV (reference sequence). The CDR3 contains 18 residues. V was clipped by 5 bases and J by 0 bases; unmatched bases: 13. In DNA form, the CDR3 reads TGTGCCAGCAGTGTTCGACAGGGTCAGCGTCTAGCCAAAAACATTCAGTACTTC. This encodes CASSVRQGQRLAKNIQYF.

V is TRBV28 and J is TRBJ2-1; D may be TRBD2 (6 bases). V gave up 4 bases and J gave up 6 bases, with 13 bases separating them. Germline lookup yields CDR1 MDHEN and CDR2 SYDVKM. The CDR3 totals 14 residues. Written as DNA, the CDR3 is TGTGCCAGCAGTTCGCGGGGACGGAGCAATGAGCAGTTCTTC. Its protein product is CASSSRGRSNEQFF. Filled out from reference TRBV28 and TRBJ2-1, the complete variable domain reads DVKVTQSSRYLVKRTGEKVFLECVQDMDHENMFWYRQDPGLGLRLIYFSYDVKMKEKGDIPEGYSVSREKKERFSLILESASTNQTSMYLCASSSRGRSNEQFFGPGTRLTVL.

This clone has just one count. The chain uses TRBV19 and TRBJ2-5; D uncertain. This CDR3 contains 14 residues. CDR1 and CDR2 from the germline V gene are LNHDA and SQIVND (reference sequence). V lost 6 bases and J 3 bases, leaving 14 bases between the germline ends. CDR3 bases: TGTGCCAGTAGGAACCCTATCCAAGAAGAGACCCAGTACTTC. Encoded protein: CASRNPIQEETQYF.

The V call is TRBV5-1, the J call TRBJ1-4; TRBD1 matches 8 bases. CDR1 SGHRS and CDR2 YFSETQ come from the germline V gene. V shed 1 base and J 4 bases; nucleotides not matched to a gene: 15. The CDR3 extends over 19 amino acids. As DNA, the CDR3 is TGCGCCAGCAGCTTGCCGCAGGACAGGGTGGAAGGGTTTAATGAAAAACTGTTTTTT. It codes for CASSLPQDRVEGFNEKLFF.

V usage is TRBV11-2 and J usage is TRBJ1-2; tentatively, D is TRBD1 (6 bases). The CDR3 contains 17 residues. Germline assignment: CDR1 SGHAT and CDR2 FQNNGV. V lost 5 bases and J 4 bases, leaving 23 bases between the germline ends. The CDR3 nucleotides are TGTGCCAGCAGCCCCGAACCGACAGGCCTTTCCCTCTATGGCTACACCTTC. This translates into CASSPEPTGLSLYGYTF. Looking up the rest from reference TRBV11-2 and TRBJ1-2 gives the full variable domain: EAGVAQSPRYKIIEKRQSVAFWCNPISGHATLYWYQQILGQGPKLLIQFQNNGVVDDSQLPKDRFSAERLKGVDSTLKIQPAKLEDSAVYLCASSPEPTGLSLYGYTFGSGTRLTVV.

This clone turned up a few times. The chain has TRBV5-1 and TRBJ2-1; 10 nucleotides line up with TRBD1. With V trimmed by 4 bases and J by 12 bases, 13 bases remained unmatched. In germline, CDR1 is SGHRS, CDR2 YFSETQ. The CDR3 is 15 residues long. The CDR3 nucleotides read TGCGCCAGCAGCCCGGCAGGGACAGGGGCAGAGGGGCAGTTCTTC. Translating it yields CASSPAGTGAEGQFF.

This clone has just a few counts. CDR3 sequence (DNA): TGTGCCATCACGCCACTAGCGGGATCCACCGGGGAGCTGTTTTTT. Amino acids: CAITPLAGSTGELFF. J is TRBJ2-2 and V is TRBV10-3; the match to TRBD2 covers 10 bases. The CDR3 spans 15 residues. Trimming removed 7 bases from V and 4 bases from J; junction bases left unmatched: 6. Germline V CDR1 and CDR2: ENHRY, SYGVKD.

This rearrangement joins TRBV10-3 to TRBJ2-7; tentative D call: TRBD2 (5 bases). V lost 4 bases and J lost 1, with 11 bases in between. From germline, CDR1 is ENHRY and CDR2 SYGVKD. The CDR3 has 14 residues. The CDR3 spells CAISGTETSYEQYF. DNA of the CDR3: TGTGCCATCAGTGGGACTGAAACGTCCTACGAGCAGTACTTC.

This chain joins TRBV6-1 and TRBJ2-7; D possibly corresponds to TRBD1 (6 bases). This CDR3 contains 13 residues. Germline loops: CDR1 MNHNS, CDR2 SASEGT. The ends were cut back, 6 bases at V and 7 bases at J, with 16 bases in the middle. In DNA, the CDR3 is TGTGCCAGCAGCCCCTGGGAGAGGGGGGAGCAGTACTTC. Its translation is CASSPWERGEQYF.

V is TRBV30 and J is TRBJ2-5; no clear D gene. CDR3 length equals 13 residues. The germline gives CDR1 GTSNPN, CDR2 SVGIG (reference sequence). Trimming pared 2 bases from V and 5 bases from J, leaving 12 bases between. The CDR3 nucleotides read TGTGCCTGGAGTCCCCTACGGTTGGAGACCCAGTACTTC. Its protein is CAWSPLRLETQYF.

This clone was seen more than once but under ten times. The chain joins TRBV11-3 to TRBJ2-7; D perhaps matches TRBD2 (5 bases). Trimming cost V 0 bases and J 6 bases, with 9 bases left between them. This CDR3 is 13 amino acids long. The germline V gene encodes CDR1 SGHNT and CDR2 YENEEA. CDR3 DNA: TGTGCCAGCAGCTTAGATCGGGGAAGCGAGCAGTACTTC. Its protein product is CASSLDRGSEQYF.